This TCR beta chain is drawn from a study of technical replicates of blood from a few donors. The protocol was immunoSEQ multiplex PCR, while the TCRdb copy is restricted to in-frame clones and leaves out a portion. The table has 75,000 to 90,000 clones, around nine tenths seen once. The CDR3 consists of 15 residues. Germline-derived CDR1 and CDR2 are SEHNR and FQNEAQ (reference sequence). J gave up 7 bases and V 4 bases, and 6 bases lay outside the gene matches. Input material: T cells isolated from PBMCs. The receptor was derived from a human donor in good health. J is TRBJ2-1 and V is TRBV7-9; 11 nucleotides align to TRBD2. CDR3 in DNA: TGTGCCAGCAGCTCACTAGCGGGAGTATCGAATGAGCAGTTCTTC. As protein: CASSSLAGVSNEQFF.